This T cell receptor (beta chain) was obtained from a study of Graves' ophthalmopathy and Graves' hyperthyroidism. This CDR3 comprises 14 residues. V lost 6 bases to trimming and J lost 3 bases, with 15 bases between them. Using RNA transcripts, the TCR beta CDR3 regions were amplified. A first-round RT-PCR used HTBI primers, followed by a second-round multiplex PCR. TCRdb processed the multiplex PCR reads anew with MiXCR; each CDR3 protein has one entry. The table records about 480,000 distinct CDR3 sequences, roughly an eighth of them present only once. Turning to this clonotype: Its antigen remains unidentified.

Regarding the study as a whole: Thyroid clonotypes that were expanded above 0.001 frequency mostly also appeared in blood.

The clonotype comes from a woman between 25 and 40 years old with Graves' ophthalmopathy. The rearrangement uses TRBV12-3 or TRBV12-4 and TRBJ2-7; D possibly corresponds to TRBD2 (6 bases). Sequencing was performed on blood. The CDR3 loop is CASRSEEGNYEQYF. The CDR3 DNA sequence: TGTGCCAGCAGATCGGAGGAGGGGAACTACGAGCAGTACTTC.